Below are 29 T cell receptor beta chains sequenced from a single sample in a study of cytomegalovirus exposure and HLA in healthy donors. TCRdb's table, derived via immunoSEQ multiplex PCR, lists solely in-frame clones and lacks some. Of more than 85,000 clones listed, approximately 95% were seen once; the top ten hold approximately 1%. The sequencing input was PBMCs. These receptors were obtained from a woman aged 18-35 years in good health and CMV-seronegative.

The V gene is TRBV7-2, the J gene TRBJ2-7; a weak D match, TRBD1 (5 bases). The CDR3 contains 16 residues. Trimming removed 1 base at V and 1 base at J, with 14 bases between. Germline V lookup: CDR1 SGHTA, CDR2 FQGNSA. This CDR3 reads CASSLVGREDSYEQYF. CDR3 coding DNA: TGTGCCAGCAGCTTAGTTGGCAGGGAAGATTCCTACGAGCAGTACTTC.

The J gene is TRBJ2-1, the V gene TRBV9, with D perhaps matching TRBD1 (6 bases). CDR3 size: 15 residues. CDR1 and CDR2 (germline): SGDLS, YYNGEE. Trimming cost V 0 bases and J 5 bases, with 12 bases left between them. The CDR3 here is CASSVAVQGHNEQFF. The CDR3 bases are TGTGCCAGCAGCGTAGCTGTACAGGGCCACAATGAGCAGTTCTTC.

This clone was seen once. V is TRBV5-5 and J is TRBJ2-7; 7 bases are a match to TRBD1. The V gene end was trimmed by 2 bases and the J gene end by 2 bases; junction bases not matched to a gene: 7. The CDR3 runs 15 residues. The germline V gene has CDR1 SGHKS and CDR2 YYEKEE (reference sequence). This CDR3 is CASSLGQAVTYEQYF. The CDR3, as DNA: TGTGCCAGCAGCTTAGGACAGGCGGTTACCTACGAGCAGTACTTC.

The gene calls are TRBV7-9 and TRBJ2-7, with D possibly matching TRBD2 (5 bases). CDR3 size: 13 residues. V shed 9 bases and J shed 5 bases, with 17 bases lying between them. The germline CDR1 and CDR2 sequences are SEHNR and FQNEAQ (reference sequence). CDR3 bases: TGTGCCAGTTCGCCAAGGGAGAAGGACGAGCAGTACTTC. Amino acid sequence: CASSPREKDEQYF. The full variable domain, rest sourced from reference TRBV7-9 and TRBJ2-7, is DTGVSQNPRHKITKRGQNVTFRCDPISEHNRLYWYRQTLGQGPEFLTYFQNEAQLEKSRLLSDRFSAERPKGSFSTLEIQRTEQGDSAMYLCASSPREKDEQYFGPGTRLTVT.

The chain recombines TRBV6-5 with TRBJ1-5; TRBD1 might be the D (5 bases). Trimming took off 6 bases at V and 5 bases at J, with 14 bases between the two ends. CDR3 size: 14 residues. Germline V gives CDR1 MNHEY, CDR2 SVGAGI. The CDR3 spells CASSQLAGDQPQHF. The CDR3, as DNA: TGTGCCAGCAGCCAACTCGCGGGGGATCAGCCCCAGCATTTT.

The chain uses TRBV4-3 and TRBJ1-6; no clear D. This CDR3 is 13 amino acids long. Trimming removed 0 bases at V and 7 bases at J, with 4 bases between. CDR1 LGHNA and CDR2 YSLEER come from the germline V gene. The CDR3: CASSQDANSPLHF. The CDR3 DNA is TGCGCCAGCAGCCAAGACGCGAATTCACCCCTCCACTTT.

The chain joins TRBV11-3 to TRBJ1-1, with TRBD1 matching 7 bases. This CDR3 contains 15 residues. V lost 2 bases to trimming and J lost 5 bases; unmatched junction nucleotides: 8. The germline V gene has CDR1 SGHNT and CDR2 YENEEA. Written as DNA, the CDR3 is TGTGCCAGCAGCTTACTGGAGGGGGCGCGGACTGAAGCTTTCTTT. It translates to CASSLLEGARTEAFF. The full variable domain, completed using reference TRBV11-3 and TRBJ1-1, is EAGVVQSPRYKIIEKKQPVAFWCNPISGHNTLYWYLQNLGQGPELLIRYENEEAVDDSQLPKDRFSAERLKGVDSTLKIQPAELGDSAVYLCASSLLEGARTEAFFGQGTRLTVV.

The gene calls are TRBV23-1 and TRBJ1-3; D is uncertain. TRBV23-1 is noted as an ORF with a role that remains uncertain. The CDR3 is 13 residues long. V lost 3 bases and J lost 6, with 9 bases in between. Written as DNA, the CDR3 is TGCGCCAGCAGTCATCCTAAAGTAAACACCATATATTTT. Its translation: CASSHPKVNTIYF.

CDR3 sequence: CASSLGASTEAFF. The CDR3 bases are TGTGCCAGCAGCTTAGGGGCAAGCACTGAAGCTTTCTTT. The chain carries TRBV7-9 and TRBJ1-1; D is ambiguous. In germline, CDR1 is SEHNR, CDR2 FQNEAQ (reference sequence). Trimming shortened V by 1 base and J by 4 bases, and 7 bases separated the two germline ends. The CDR3 consists of 13 residues.

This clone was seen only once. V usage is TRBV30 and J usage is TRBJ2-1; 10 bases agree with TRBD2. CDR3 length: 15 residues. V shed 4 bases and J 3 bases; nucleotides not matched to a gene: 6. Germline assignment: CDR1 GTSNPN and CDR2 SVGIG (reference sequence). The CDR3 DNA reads TGTGCCTGGACGTTTGCTAGCGGGAGCTACAATGAGCAGTTCTTC. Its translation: CAWTFASGSYNEQFF.

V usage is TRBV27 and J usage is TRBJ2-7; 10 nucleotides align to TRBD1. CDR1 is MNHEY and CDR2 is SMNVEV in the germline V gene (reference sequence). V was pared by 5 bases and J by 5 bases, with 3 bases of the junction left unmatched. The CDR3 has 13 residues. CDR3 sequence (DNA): TGTGCCAGCAGTCCGACAGGGGGCAACGAGCAGTACTTC. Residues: CASSPTGGNEQYF.

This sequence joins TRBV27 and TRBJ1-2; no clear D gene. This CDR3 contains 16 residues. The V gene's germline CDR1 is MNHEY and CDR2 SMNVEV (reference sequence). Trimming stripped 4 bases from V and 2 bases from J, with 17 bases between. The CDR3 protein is CASSSRRGEQNYGYTF. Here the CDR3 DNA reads TGTGCCAGCAGTTCCCGGAGAGGCGAACAAAACTATGGCTACACCTTC.

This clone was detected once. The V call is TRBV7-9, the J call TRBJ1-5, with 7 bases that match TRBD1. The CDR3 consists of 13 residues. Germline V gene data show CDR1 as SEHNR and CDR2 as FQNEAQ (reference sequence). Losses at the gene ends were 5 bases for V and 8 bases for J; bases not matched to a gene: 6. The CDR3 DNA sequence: TGTGCCAGCAGCCGGACAGGTTTCGAGCCCCAGCATTTT. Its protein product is CASSRTGFEPQHF.

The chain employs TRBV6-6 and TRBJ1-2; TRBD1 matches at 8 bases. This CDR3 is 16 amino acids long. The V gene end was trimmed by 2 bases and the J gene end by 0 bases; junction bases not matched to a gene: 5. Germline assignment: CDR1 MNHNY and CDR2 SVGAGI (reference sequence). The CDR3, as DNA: TGTGCCAGCAGTTACGCGGACAGGGTGGCTAACTATGGCTACACCTTC. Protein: CASSYADRVANYGYTF.

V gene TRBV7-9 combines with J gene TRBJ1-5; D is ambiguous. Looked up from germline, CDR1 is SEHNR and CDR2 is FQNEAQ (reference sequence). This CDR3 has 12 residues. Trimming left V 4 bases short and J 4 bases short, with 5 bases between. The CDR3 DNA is TGTGCCAGCAGCTCCACTAATCAGCCCCAGCATTTT. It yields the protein CASSSTNQPQHF.

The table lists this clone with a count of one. Here the CDR3 reads CASSDGTGRTDTQYF. CDR3 sequence (DNA): TGCGCCAGCAGCGACGGGACAGGACGCACAGATACGCAGTATTTT. The chain joins TRBV5-1 to TRBJ2-3; TRBD1 agrees at 8 bases. The V gene's germline CDR1 is SGHRS and CDR2 YFSETQ. The CDR3 runs 15 residues. V trimming: 4 bases; J trimming: 1 base; junction bases outside the gene matches: 5. The full variable domain, in which reference TRBV5-1 and TRBJ2-3 provide the parts outside the CDR3, is KAGVTQTPRYLIKTRGQQVTLSCSPISGHRSVSWYQQTPGQGLQFLFEYFSETQRNKGNFPGRFSGRQFSNSRSEMNVSTLELGDSALYLCASSDGTGRTDTQYFGPGTRLTVL.

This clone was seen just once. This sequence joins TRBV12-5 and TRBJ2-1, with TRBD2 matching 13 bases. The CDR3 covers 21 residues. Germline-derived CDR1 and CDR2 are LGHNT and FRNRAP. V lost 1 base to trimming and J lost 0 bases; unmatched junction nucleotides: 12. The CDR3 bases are TGTGCTAGTGGTTTGGCTCCCCCCGGACTAGCGGGGGTGAGCTCCTACAATGAGCAGTTCTTC. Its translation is CASGLAPPGLAGVSSYNEQFF. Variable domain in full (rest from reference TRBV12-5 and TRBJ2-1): DARVTQTPRHKVTEMGQEVTMRCQPILGHNTVFWYRQTMMQGLELLAYFRNRAPLDDSGMPKDRFSAEMPDATLATLKIQPSEPRDSAVYFCASGLAPPGLAGVSSYNEQFFGPGTRLTVL.

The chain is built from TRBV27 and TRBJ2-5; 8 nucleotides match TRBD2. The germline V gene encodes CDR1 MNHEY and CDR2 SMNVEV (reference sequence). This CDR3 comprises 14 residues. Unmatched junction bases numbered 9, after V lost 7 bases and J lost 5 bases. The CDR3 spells CASTPSAGVETQYF. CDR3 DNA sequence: TGTGCCAGCACTCCATCAGCGGGAGTCGAGACCCAGTACTTC.

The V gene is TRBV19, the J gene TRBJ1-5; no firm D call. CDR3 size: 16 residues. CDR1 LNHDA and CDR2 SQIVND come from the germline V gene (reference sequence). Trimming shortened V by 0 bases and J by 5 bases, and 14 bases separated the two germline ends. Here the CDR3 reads CASSIDPTPSHQPQHF. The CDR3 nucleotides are TGTGCCAGTAGTATAGATCCCACACCGTCCCATCAGCCCCAGCATTTT. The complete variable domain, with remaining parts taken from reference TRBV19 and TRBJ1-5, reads DGGITQSPKYLFRKEGQNVTLSCEQNLNHDAMYWYRQDPGQGLRLIYYSQIVNDFQKGDIAEGYSVSREKKESFPLTVTSAQKNPTAFYLCASSIDPTPSHQPQHFGDGTRLSIL.

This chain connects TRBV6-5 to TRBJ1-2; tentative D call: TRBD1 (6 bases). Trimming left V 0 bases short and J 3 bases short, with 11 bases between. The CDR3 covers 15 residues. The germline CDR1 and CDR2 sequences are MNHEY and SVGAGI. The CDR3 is CASSYSKGEYYGYTF. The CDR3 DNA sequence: TGTGCCAGCAGTTACTCGAAGGGGGAATACTATGGCTACACCTTC.

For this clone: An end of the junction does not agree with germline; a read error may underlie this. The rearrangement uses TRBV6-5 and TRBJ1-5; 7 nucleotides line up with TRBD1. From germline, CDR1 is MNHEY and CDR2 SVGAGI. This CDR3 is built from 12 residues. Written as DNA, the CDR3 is TGTGCCAGCAATAATCCGGGACAGTGGAATAATTTT. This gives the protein CASNNPGQWNNF.

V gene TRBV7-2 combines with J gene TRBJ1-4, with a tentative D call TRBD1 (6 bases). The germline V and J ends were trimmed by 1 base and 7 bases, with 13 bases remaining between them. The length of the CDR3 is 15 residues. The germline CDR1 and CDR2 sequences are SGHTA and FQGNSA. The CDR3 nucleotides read TGTGCCAGCAGCTTAGGCAGGACAGTGGTTGAAAAACTGTTTTTT. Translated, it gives CASSLGRTVVEKLFF.

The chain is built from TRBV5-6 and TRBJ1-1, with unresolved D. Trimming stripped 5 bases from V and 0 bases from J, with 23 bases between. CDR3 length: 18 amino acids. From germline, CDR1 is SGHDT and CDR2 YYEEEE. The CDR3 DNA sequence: TGTGCCAGCAGAACGATCGCCAGAAGAGGCTTCATGAACACTGAAGCTTTCTTT. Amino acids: CASRTIARRGFMNTEAFF.

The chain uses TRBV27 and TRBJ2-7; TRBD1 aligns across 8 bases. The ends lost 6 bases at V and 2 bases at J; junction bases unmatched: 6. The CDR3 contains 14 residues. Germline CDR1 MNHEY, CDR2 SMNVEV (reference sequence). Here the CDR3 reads CASSPGQGTYEQYF. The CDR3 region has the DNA TGTGCCAGCAGCCCCGGACAGGGCACCTACGAGCAGTACTTC.

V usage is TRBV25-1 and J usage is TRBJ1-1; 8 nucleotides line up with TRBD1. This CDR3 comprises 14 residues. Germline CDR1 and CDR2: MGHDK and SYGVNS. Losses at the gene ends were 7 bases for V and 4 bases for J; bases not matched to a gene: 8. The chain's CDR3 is CASTLQGGSTEAFF. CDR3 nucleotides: TGTGCCAGCACACTACAGGGGGGGAGCACTGAAGCTTTCTTT. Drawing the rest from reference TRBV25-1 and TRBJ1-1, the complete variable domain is EADIYQTPRYLVIGTGKKITLECSQTMGHDKMYWYQQDPGMELHLIHYSYGVNSTEKGDLSSESTVSRIRTEHFPLTLESARPSHTSQYLCASTLQGGSTEAFFGQGTRLTVV.

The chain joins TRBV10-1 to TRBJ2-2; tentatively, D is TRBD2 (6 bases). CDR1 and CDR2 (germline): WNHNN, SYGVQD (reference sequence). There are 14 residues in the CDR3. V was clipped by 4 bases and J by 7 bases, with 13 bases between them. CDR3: CASSAGGVNGELFF. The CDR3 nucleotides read TGCGCCAGCAGTGCCGGAGGGGTAAACGGGGAGCTGTTTTTT.

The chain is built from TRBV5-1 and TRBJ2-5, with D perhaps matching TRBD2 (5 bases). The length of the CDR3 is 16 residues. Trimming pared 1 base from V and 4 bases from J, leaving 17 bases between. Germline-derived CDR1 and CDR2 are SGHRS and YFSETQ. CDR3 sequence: CASSLLGDVGLETQYF. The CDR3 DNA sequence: TGCGCCAGCAGCTTGCTCGGGGATGTGGGGTTAGAGACCCAGTACTTC.

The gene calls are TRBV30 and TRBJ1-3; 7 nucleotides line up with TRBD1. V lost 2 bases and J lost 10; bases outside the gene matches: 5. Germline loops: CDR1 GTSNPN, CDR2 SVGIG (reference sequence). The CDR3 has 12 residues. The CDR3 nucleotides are TGTGCCTGGAGTCCTCAGGGGGAGACCATATATTTT. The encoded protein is CAWSPQGETIYF.

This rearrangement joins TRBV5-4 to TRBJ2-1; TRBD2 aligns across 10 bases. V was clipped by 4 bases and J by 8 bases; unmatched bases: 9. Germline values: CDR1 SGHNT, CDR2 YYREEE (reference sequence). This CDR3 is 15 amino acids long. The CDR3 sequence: CASSKTSGLWDEQFF. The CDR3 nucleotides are TGTGCCAGCAGCAAGACTAGCGGGTTGTGGGATGAGCAGTTCTTC.